This T cell receptor (beta chain) was recorded in a study of blood T cell repertoires in COVID-19 (dated by TCRdb to 2019 to 2021). Study-level background: The collaborator samples originated in the United States, Italy and Spain and spanned the acute and convalescent phases of COVID-19. The prospective study material was composed of cDNA or gDNA derived from T cells, B-cell-depleted T cells, or PBMCs. Subjects who had been exposed to COVID-19, were actively infected with it, or had recovered from it provided the deeply sampled blood TCRbeta repertoires that made up the dataset. The repertoires were released in a freely available public database intended as a resource for research on the immune response to SARS-CoV-2. The samples were drawn from the first 160 participants of the ongoing ImmuneRACE study and from over 950 subjects provided by 6 global collaborators. A de-identified subject ID, COVID-19 status, age in years and sex were almost always included in the sample metadata. HLA class I and class II types, where available, came from metadata supplied by the sample provider rather than from assay-based typing.

The CDR3 sequence holds 13 residues, the cysteine and phenylalanine included. Of the read, only the CDR3 DNA is kept; its 39 bases are in frame from base 1. CDR1 WSHSY and CDR2 SAAADI are derived from the germline V gene. V loses 0 bases of germline sequence and J loses 8 bases, and the interval between the two ends is 8 bases. Worth noting for this clone: Its cognate antigen has yet to be identified. Base qualities are not recorded, but no much larger clone differs from it by a single base.

Overall study results and their limits: The amount of clinical and demographic metadata varied by source and participant and was provided uncurated.

TCRbeta CDR3 regions were amplified from genomic DNA by means of the immunoSEQ Assay, a bias-controlled multiplex PCR. In the source study's methods: The number of nucleated cells in each sample was estimated from the amplification of reference gene primers within the assay. Sequence reads were collapsed and filtered to measure the absolute abundance of every unique TCRbeta CDR3 rearrangement. Productive Simpson clonality was computed per sample as the square root of Simpson's diversity index over productive rearrangements. TCRdb mirrors the immuneACCESS table, restricted to in-frame sequences. Some clones are absent from its copies; in checked studies, under half trace to an unresolved V gene, and the reason for the others is unknown. D and trimming come from the DNA, and the V and J calls and clone size come from that table. Counted in this sample were about 150,000 clones; roughly 80% of them appeared once. Approximately 14% of the sample lies in the top ten.

Collaborating institutions collected whole blood in K2EDTA tubes following their own protocols. For TCRbeta analysis, collaborators shipped samples as frozen whole blood, isolated PBMCs, or DNA extracted from either of those sample types. The sequencing sample was made of peripheral blood. The chain was built from TRBV10-2 and TRBJ2-1, with a weak D call of TRBD1 (5 bases match). This TCR was sampled from a man younger than 35 with active or convalescent COVID-19. Here the CDR3 is given as CASSESGRDEQFF. The nucleotides read TGCGCCAGCAGTGAGTCTGGCAGGGATGAGCAGTTCTTC.